Each of the 14 T cell receptor beta chains below was sequenced from the same sample in a study of cytomegalovirus exposure and HLA in healthy donors. PCR was performed using 60 Vbeta and 13 Jbeta primers. Only in-frame clones appear in the TCRdb table, and some are missing; sequencing was by immunoSEQ multiplex PCR. The profile shows roughly 99,000 clones, more than 65% of them singletons. The sample was PBMCs. These receptor sequences come from a male donor in good health and CMV-seronegative.

DNA of the CDR3: TGTGCCAGCAGTTTTAGAACAGGCTACAATGAGCAGTTCTTC. Translation: CASSFRTGYNEQFF. J is TRBJ2-1 and V is TRBV6-5, with a tentative D call TRBD1 (5 bases). Germline values: CDR1 MNHEY, CDR2 SVGAGI. V lost 4 bases and J lost 3, with 10 bases in between. CDR3 length: 14 residues.

This chain connects TRBV9 to TRBJ2-5; perhaps TRBD2 as D (5 bases). CDR3 length: 14 residues. The ends were cut back, 0 bases at V and 7 bases at J, with 13 bases in the middle. Germline V lookup: CDR1 SGDLS, CDR2 YYNGEE. The CDR3 protein is CASSVAVSRGTQYF. CDR3 bases: TGTGCCAGCAGCGTAGCTGTCTCCCGGGGGACCCAGTACTTC.

The J gene is TRBJ2-5, the V gene TRBV7-8; TRBD2 agrees at 13 bases. V shed 0 bases and J 4 bases; nucleotides not matched to a gene: 17. The germline gives CDR1 SGHVS, CDR2 FQNEAQ. The CDR3 spans 21 residues. As DNA, the CDR3 is TGTGCCAGCAGCTTAGCGCTTCAGGGACTAGCGGGGTTTAGTCCGGGAGAGACCCAGTACTTC. Its protein product is CASSLALQGLAGFSPGETQYF.

This rearrangement joins TRBV6-4 to TRBJ1-1; D is possibly TRBD1 (6 bases). The CDR3 has 14 amino acids. V lost 7 bases to trimming and J lost 1 base, with 13 bases between them. CDR1 is MRHNA and CDR2 is SNTAGT in the germline V gene. The CDR3 DNA reads as TGTGCCAGCATGAGAGAACAGGGGAACACTGAAGCTTTCTTT. Protein sequence: CASMREQGNTEAFF.

The gene calls are TRBV7-2 and TRBJ2-5, with 7 bases identical to TRBD2. The length of the CDR3 is 12 residues. Germline V gives CDR1 SGHTA, CDR2 FQGNSA. V trimming: 5 bases; J trimming: 10 bases; junction bases outside the gene matches: 7. The CDR3 DNA reads as TGTGCCAGCAGCATCGCCAGCGGGAACCAGTACTTC. Amino acid sequence: CASSIASGNQYF. The complete variable domain, with remaining parts taken from reference TRBV7-2 and TRBJ2-5, reads GAGVSQSPSNKVTEKGKDVELRCDPISGHTALYWYRQSLGQGLEFLIYFQGNSAPDKSGLPSDRFSAERTGGSVSTLTIQRTQQEDSAVYLCASSIASGNQYFGPGTRLLVL.

Regarding this clone: The junction and the germline gene differ at one end; a read error may be behind it. The chain recombines TRBV4-1 with TRBJ2-1, with 8 bases that match TRBD2. Per the germline V gene, CDR1 is MGHRA and CDR2 is YSYEKL. The CDR3 sequence is 15 residues long. The CDR3 nucleotides read TGCGCCAGCGGCCAAGTGGGACTAGTTATTCATGAGCAGTTCTTC. It is translated as CASGQVGLVIHEQFF.

This chain links TRBV27 with TRBJ1-5; no reliable D call. Germline V gene lookup returns CDR1 MNHEY and CDR2 SMNVEV (reference sequence). The length of the CDR3 is 15 residues. The V and J ends lost 8 bases and 7 bases respectively, with 21 bases between them. The CDR3 DNA reads TGTGCCAGCCGTCAGGAGGGCGCCGGGGAGCAGCCCCAGCATTTT. Translated: CASRQEGAGEQPQHF.

V and J are TRBV19 and TRBJ2-6; D is possibly TRBD1 (5 bases). CDR1 is LNHDA, CDR2 SQIVND, per germline (reference sequence). The CDR3 consists of 16 residues. With 5 bases removed from V and 0 bases from J, the gap between germline ends came to 11 bases. CDR3 sequence (DNA): TGTGCCAGTAGTTCTGGGGCTCTCTCTGGGGCCAACGTCCTGACTTTC. Amino acid sequence: CASSSGALSGANVLTF.

The V gene is TRBV29-1, the J gene TRBJ2-7, with TRBD1 as a possible D gene (6 bases). Trimming shortened V by 6 bases and J by 4 bases, and 16 bases separated the two germline ends. Germline CDR1 is SQVTM and CDR2 is ANQGSEA. The CDR3 sequence is 13 residues long. The CDR3 loop reads CSVLILQGYEQYF. DNA for the CDR3: TGCAGCGTCCTAATTCTACAGGGTTACGAGCAGTACTTC.

This sequence joins TRBV11-2 and TRBJ2-1; TRBD2 agrees at 8 bases. V shed 6 bases and J 2 bases; nucleotides not matched to a gene: 3. The CDR3 totals 14 residues. Germline CDR1 reads SGHAT; CDR2 reads FQNNGV. This chain's CDR3 is CASRSSGAYNEQFF. The CDR3 nucleotides are TGTGCCAGCAGAAGTAGCGGGGCCTACAATGAGCAGTTCTTC.

The rearrangement uses TRBV7-9 and TRBJ1-1, with D maybe TRBD1 (6 bases). Trimming stripped 1 base from V and 2 bases from J, with 11 bases between. The CDR3 has 15 residues. Per germline, CDR1 SEHNR and CDR2 FQNEAQ (reference sequence). This chain's CDR3 is CASSLVGGSNTEAFF. The CDR3 nucleotides read TGTGCCAGCAGCTTAGTTGGGGGCAGTAACACTGAAGCTTTCTTT.

The V and J genes are TRBV11-2 and TRBJ2-5; tentatively, D is TRBD1 (5 bases). CDR1 and CDR2 (germline): SGHAT, FQNNGV. The V end lost 4 bases, the J end lost 0 bases, and 15 bases lay between the germline ends. This CDR3 has 16 amino acids. The CDR3, as DNA: TGTGCCAGCAGCTACGGACCCAGGGTACACCAAGAGACCCAGTACTTC. It specifies CASSYGPRVHQETQYF.

The CDR3 DNA follows: TGTGCCAGTAGTATAGCGGGAGTAGGCACAGATACGCAGTATTTT. As protein: CASSIAGVGTDTQYF. The chain uses TRBV19 and TRBJ2-3; possibly TRBD2 for D (6 bases). Trimming left V 1 base short and J 1 base short, with 9 bases between. The CDR3 is 15 amino acids. The germline gives CDR1 LNHDA, CDR2 SQIVND (reference sequence). The full variable domain, completed using reference TRBV19 and TRBJ2-3, is DGGITQSPKYLFRKEGQNVTLSCEQNLNHDAMYWYRQDPGQGLRLIYYSQIVNDFQKGDIAEGYSVSREKKESFPLTVTSAQKNPTAFYLCASSIAGVGTDTQYFGPGTRLTVL.

The rearrangement joins TRBV7-6 to TRBJ1-3, with 9 bases fitting TRBD1. The CDR3 length is 19 residues. Germline CDR1 and CDR2: SGHVS and FNYEAQ. V was clipped by 3 bases and J by 1 base; unmatched bases: 13. CDR3 in amino acids: CASSLMTGQGILSGNTIYF. The CDR3 DNA sequence: TGTGCCAGCAGCTTGATGACAGGACAGGGGATTCTGTCTGGAAACACCATATATTTT.